These 3 T cell receptor beta chains were all obtained from the same sample, sequenced in a study of Tregs in tolerant kidney transplant recipients. Sequencing was performed with immunoSEQ multiplex PCR; in TCRdb, only in-frame clones are kept and a portion is missing. This table holds over 50,000 clones, around 85% found once. The sample in question was Tregs from blood, obtained before the transplant. These TCRs come from a human donor who received a combined kidney and bone marrow transplant.

This clone has a single count. The chain combines TRBV5-1 with TRBJ1-2; no firm D call. CDR3 size: 13 residues. V lost 1 base and J lost 7, with 11 bases in between. Per the germline V gene, CDR1 is SGHRS and CDR2 is YFSETQ. The CDR3, as DNA: TGCGCCAGCAGCTTGTTCGGAACCGGTGGCTACACCTTC. The encoded protein is CASSLFGTGGYTF.

The gene calls are TRBV2 and TRBJ1-5; D is ambiguous. The CDR3 totals 15 residues. The V end lost 5 bases, the J end lost 2 bases, and 13 bases lay between the germline ends. In germline, CDR1 is SNHLY, CDR2 FYNNEI. CDR3 loop: CASSPEWGGNQPQHF. The CDR3 nucleotides are TGTGCCAGCAGTCCAGAGTGGGGAGGCAATCAGCCCCAGCATTTT.

The CDR3 is CASSHSGANVLTF. As DNA, the CDR3 is TGTGCCAGCAGCCATTCTGGGGCCAACGTCCTGACTTTC. The chain couples TRBV11-2 to TRBJ2-6, with unresolved D. The germline V gene has CDR1 SGHAT and CDR2 FQNNGV. The CDR3 sequence is 13 residues long. Between the trimmed V and J ends, which lost 5 bases and 1 base, there was a span of 3 bases.